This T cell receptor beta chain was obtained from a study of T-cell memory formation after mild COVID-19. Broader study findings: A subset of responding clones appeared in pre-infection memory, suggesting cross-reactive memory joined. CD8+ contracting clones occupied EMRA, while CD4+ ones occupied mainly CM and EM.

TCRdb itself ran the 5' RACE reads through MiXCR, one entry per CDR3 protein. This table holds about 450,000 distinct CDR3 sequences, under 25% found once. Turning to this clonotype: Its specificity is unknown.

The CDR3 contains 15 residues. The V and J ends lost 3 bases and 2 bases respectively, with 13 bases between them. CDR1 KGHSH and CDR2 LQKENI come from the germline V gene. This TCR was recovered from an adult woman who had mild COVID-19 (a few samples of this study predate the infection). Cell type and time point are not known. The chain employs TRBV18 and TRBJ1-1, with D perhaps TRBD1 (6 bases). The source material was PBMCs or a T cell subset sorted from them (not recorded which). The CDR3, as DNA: TGTGCCAGCTCACCTTCCGTACAGGGAAACACTGAAGCTTTCTTT. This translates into CASSPSVQGNTEAFF.